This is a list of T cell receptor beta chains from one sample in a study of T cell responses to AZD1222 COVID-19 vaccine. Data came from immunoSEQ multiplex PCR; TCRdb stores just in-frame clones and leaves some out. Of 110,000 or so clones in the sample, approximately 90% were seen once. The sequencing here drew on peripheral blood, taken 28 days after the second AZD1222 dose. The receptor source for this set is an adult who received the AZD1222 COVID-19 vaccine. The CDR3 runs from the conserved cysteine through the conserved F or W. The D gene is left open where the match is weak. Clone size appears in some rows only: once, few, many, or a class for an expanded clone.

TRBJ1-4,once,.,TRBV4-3,CASSQLPYKLFF,TGCGCCAGCAGCCAATTGCCTTATAAACTGTTTTTT
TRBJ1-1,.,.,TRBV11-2,CASSLADGGTEAFF,TGTGCCAGCAGCTTAGCTGACGGGGGTACTGAAGCTTTCTTT
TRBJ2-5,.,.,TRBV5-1,CASRAPPEETQYF,TGCGCCAGCAGAGCCCCCCCTGAAGAGACCCAGTACTTC
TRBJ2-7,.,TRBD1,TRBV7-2,CASSLDRAAYEQYF,TGTGCCAGCAGCTTGGACAGGGCGGCCTACGAGCAGTACTTC
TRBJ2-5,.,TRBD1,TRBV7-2,CASSNGQGAQETQYF,TGTGCCAGCAGCAATGGCCAGGGGGCGCAAGAGACCCAGTACTTC
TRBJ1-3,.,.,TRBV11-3,CASSLRTRVSGNTIYF,TGTGCCAGCAGCTTACGGACAAGGGTCTCTGGAAACACCATATATTTT
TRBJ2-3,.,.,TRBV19,CASSYRDSSGDTQYF,TGTGCCAGTAGCTACCGGGACTCCTCTGGAGATACGCAGTATTTT
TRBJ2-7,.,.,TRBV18,CASSSSMRETEQYF,TGTGCCAGCTCAAGTTCGATGAGAGAGACCGAGCAGTACTTC
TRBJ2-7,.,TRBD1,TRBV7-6,CASSSRDREGEQYF,TGTGCCAGCAGCTCCCGGGACAGGGAAGGCGAGCAGTACTTC
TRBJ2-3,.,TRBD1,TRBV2,CASKLTGGKTDTQYF,TGTGCCAGCAAGTTGACAGGGGGCAAAACAGATACGCAGTATTTT
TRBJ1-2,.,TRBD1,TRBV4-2,CASSQGDRVKPNYGYTF,TGTGCCAGCAGCCAAGGGGACAGGGTCAAACCTAACTATGGCTACACCTTC
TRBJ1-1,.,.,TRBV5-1,CASSLVGGQVNSEAFF,TGCGCCAGCAGCTTGGTTGGCGGGCAGGTCAACTCTGAAGCTTTCTTT
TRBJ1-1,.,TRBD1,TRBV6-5,CASTDGSTGITEAFF,TGTGCCAGCACAGACGGCTCGACAGGGATCACTGAAGCTTTCTTT
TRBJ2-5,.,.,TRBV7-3,CASSPTGLQETQYF,TGTGCCAGCAGCCCCACAGGGCTTCAAGAGACCCAGTACTTC
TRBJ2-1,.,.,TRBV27,CASSLSGLYNEQFF,TGTGCCAGCAGTTTATCGGGCCTATACAATGAGCAGTTCTTC
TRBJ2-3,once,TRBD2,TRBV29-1,CSVGTGGSGTDTQYF,TGCAGCGTTGGGACGGGAGGGTCAGGCACAGATACGCAGTATTTT
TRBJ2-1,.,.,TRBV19,CASSIKGQSSYNEQFF,TGTGCCAGTAGTATAAAGGGCCAGAGCTCCTACAATGAGCAGTTCTTC
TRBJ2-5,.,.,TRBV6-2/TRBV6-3,CASSIGMGLARADKKETQYF,TGTGCCAGCAGCATCGGGATGGGGCTTGCACGAGCGGATAAAAAGGAGACCCAGTACTTC
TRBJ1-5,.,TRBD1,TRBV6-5,CASSSSTGADQPQHF,TGTGCCAGCAGCAGCTCGACAGGGGCGGATCAGCCCCAGCATTTT
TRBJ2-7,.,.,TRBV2,CASSEAWRGPYEQYF,TGTGCCAGCAGTGAAGCGTGGAGGGGGCCCTACGAGCAGTACTTC
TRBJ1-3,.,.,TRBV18,CASSPPLGTGNTIYF,TGTGCCAGCTCACCACCTCTGGGGACGGGAAACACCATATATTTT
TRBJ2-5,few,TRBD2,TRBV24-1,CATSPGTSGRETQYF,TGTGCCACCAGCCCGGGGACTAGCGGGAGAGAGACCCAGTACTTC
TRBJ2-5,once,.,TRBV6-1,CASSEAGVGLTPDF,TGTGCCAGCAGTGAAGCTGGGGTGGGGCTTACGCCCGACTTC
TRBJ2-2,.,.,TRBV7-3,CASSLRQTGELFF,TGTGCCAGCAGCTTAAGGCAGACCGGGGAGCTGTTTTTT
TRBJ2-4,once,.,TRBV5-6,CASSLDGGARRGGNIQYF,TGTGCCAGCAGCTTGGATGGTGGGGCACGAAGAGGGGGAAACATTCAGTACTTC
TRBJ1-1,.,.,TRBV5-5,CASSLGQEGNTEAFF,TGTGCCAGCAGCTTGGGACAGGAGGGGAACACTGAAGCTTTCTTT
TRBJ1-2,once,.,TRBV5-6,CASSQPGDGYTF,TGTGCCAGCAGCCAGCCGGGGGATGGCTACACCTTC
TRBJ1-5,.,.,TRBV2,CASRLAQPQHF,TGTGCCAGCCGATTAGCTCAGCCCCAGCATTTT
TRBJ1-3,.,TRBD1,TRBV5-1,CASSYGQGGSGNTIYF,TGCGCCAGCAGCTACGGACAGGGTGGTTCTGGAAACACCATATATTTT
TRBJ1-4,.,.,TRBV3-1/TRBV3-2,CASSQSSQGSNEKLFF,TGTGCCAGCAGCCAAAGCTCACAGGGAAGCAATGAAAAACTGTTTTTT
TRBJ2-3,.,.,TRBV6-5,CASSYRGHHTDTQYF,TGTGCCAGCAGTTACAGAGGGCACCACACAGATACGCAGTATTTT
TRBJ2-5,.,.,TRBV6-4,CASSEHPETQYF,TGTGCCAGCAGTGAACATCCGGAGACCCAGTACTTC
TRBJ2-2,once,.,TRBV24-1,CATSDRPPFWRTLGTGELFF,TGTGCCACCAGTGATCGACCCCCCTTTTGGCGTACACTCGGCACCGGGGAGCTGTTTTTT
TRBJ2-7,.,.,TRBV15,CATSTGDMDEQYF,TGTGCCACCAGCACAGGGGACATGGACGAGCAGTACTTC
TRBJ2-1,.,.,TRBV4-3,CASSPDYSYNEQFF,TGCGCCAGCAGCCCCGACTACTCCTACAATGAGCAGTTCTTC
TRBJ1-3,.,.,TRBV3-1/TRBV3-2,CASSRRGSGNTIYF,TGTGCCAGCAGCCGCCGTGGCTCTGGAAACACCATATATTTT
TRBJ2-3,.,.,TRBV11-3,CASSFDKLLTDTQYF,TGTGCCAGCAGCTTCGACAAACTCCTCACAGATACGCAGTATTTT
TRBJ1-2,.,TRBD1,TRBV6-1,CASSEILGTGINYGYTF,TGTGCCAGCAGTGAGATACTAGGGACAGGAATTAACTATGGCTACACCTTC
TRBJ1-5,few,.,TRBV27,CASTALRGRDSNQPQHF,TGTGCCAGCACCGCACTGAGGGGCAGGGATAGTAATCAGCCCCAGCATTTT
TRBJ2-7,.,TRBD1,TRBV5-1,CASSWDSYEQYF,TGCGCCAGCAGCTGGGACAGCTACGAGCAGTACTTC
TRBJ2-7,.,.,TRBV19,CASSITGASYEQYF,TGTGCCAGTAGTATAACTGGGGCCTCCTACGAGCAGTACTTC
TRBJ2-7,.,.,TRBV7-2,CASSLPGPYEQYF,TGTGCCAGCAGCTTACCAGGGCCCTACGAGCAGTACTTC
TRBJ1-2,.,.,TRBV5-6,CASSSRDTLNYGYTF,TGTGCCAGCAGCTCTCGGGACACCCTCAACTATGGCTACACCTTC
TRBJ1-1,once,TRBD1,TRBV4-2,CASSQGQGKNTEAFF,TGTGCCAGCAGCCAAGGACAGGGTAAGAACACTGAAGCTTTCTTT
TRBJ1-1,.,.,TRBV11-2,CASSPMTYMNTEAFF,TGTGCCAGCAGCCCCATGACCTACATGAACACTGAAGCTTTCTTT
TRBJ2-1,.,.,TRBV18,CASSRHPGSSYNEQFF,TGTGCCAGCTCACGCCACCCGGGGAGCTCCTACAATGAGCAGTTCTTC
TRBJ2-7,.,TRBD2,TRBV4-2,CASRRGTSGEYEQYF,TGTGCCAGCAGACGTGGGACTAGCGGAGAGTACGAGCAGTACTTC
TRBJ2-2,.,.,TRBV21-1,CASSVVVVTGELFF,TGTGCCAGCAGCGTGGTTGTTGTCACCGGGGAGCTGTTTTTT
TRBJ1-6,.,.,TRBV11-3,CASSPEGTLTNSPLHF,TGTGCCAGCAGCCCCGAGGGTACCCTAACTAATTCACCCCTCCACTTT
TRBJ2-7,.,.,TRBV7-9,CASSPQDPHYEQYF,TGTGCCAGCAGCCCCCAGGACCCCCACTACGAGCAGTACTTC
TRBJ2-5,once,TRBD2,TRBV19,CASSLAGVGQTQYF,TGTGCCAGTTCCTTAGCGGGAGTCGGGCAGACCCAGTACTTC